These 31 T cell receptor beta chains were sequenced from one sample in a study of cytomegalovirus exposure and HLA in healthy donors. PCR primers comprised 60 Vbeta and 13 Jbeta primers. Clones were sequenced by immunoSEQ multiplex PCR, and TCRdb holds only the in-frame ones, with some missing. Of 200,000 or so clones detected, about three quarters appear once; the ten largest clones hold around a sixth. The material sequenced was PBMCs. The receptors shown here come from a man aged 35 to 55 in good health and CMV-seronegative.

The chain links TRBV7-9 to TRBJ2-2; 10 bases map to TRBD2. This CDR3 contains 16 residues. Looked up from germline, CDR1 is SEHNR and CDR2 is FQNEAQ (reference sequence). With 5 bases clipped from V and 3 bases from J, the junction kept 6 bases outside the gene matches. The CDR3 sequence: CASSQLAGADTGELFF. The CDR3 nucleotides read TGTGCCAGCAGCCAGCTAGCGGGGGCCGACACCGGGGAGCTGTTTTTT.

The rearrangement links TRBV7-2 to TRBJ2-7, with unresolved D. The V end was cut by 0 bases, the J end by 4 bases, with 13 bases between. CDR3 length: 15 amino acids. CDR1 is SGHTA, CDR2 FQGNSA, per germline. Here the CDR3 DNA reads TGTGCCAGCAGCTTAGCTATCACGGGTGATTACGAGCAGTACTTC. Translation: CASSLAITGDYEQYF.

The gene calls are TRBV9 and TRBJ2-1; 10 positions agree with TRBD2. Looked up from germline, CDR1 is SGDLS and CDR2 is YYNGEE. V was pared by 0 bases and J by 9 bases, with 6 bases of the junction left unmatched. The CDR3 loop spans 15 amino acids. Here the CDR3 reads CASSVAASGRLEQFF. CDR3 sequence (DNA): TGTGCCAGCAGCGTAGCGGCTAGCGGGAGACTTGAGCAGTTCTTC.

V is TRBV5-8 and J is TRBJ2-7; D is ambiguous. Trimming removed 4 bases at V and 3 bases at J, with 11 bases between. Germline V gives CDR1 SGHTS, CDR2 YDEGEE. The CDR3 extends over 13 amino acids. The CDR3 sequence: CASSPTSVYEQYF. CDR3 DNA: TGTGCCAGCAGCCCGACATCGGTCTACGAGCAGTACTTC.

The rearrangement uses TRBV15 and TRBJ2-2; D might be TRBD1 (6 bases). Germline CDR1 and CDR2: LNHNV and YYDKDF (reference sequence). CDR3 size: 17 residues. V was pared by 0 bases and J by 4 bases, with 15 bases between. CDR3 region: CATSRERGHQFTGELFF. The CDR3 DNA reads as TGTGCCACCAGCAGAGAAAGGGGACATCAGTTCACCGGGGAGCTGTTTTTT.

As DNA, the CDR3 is TGTGCCAGCAGCTCAGCAGACAGGTCGAGGACTGAAGCTTTCTTT. It codes for CASSSADRSRTEAFF. The chain couples TRBV7-8 to TRBJ1-1; the D gene is possibly TRBD1 (6 bases). The CDR3 runs 15 residues. Trimming pared 4 bases from V and 5 bases from J, leaving 17 bases between. The germline CDR1 and CDR2 sequences are SGHVS and FQNEAQ.

The chain links TRBV5-1 to TRBJ2-7; the D gene is possibly TRBD1 (5 bases). This CDR3 comprises 14 residues. V was pared by 0 bases and J by 5 bases, with 12 bases between. In germline, CDR1 is SGHRS, CDR2 YFSETQ. CDR3 DNA sequence: TGCGCCAGCAGCTTGGCCTTAGGGGCAAACGAGCAGTACTTC. It translates to CASSLALGANEQYF.

In its sample, this clone was seen once. This chain uses TRBV19 with TRBJ2-2; no clear D. This CDR3 is 13 amino acids long. Germline CDR1 and CDR2: LNHDA and SQIVND (reference sequence). V was shortened by 3 bases and J by 8 bases, with 10 bases between the two germline ends. The CDR3 sequence is CASSIQISGELFF. CDR3 DNA sequence: TGTGCCAGTAGTATCCAGATCTCTGGGGAGCTGTTTTTT.

The CDR3 sequence: CASSLGTSAYNEQFF. DNA for the CDR3: TGTGCCAGCAGCTTAGGGACTAGCGCCTACAATGAGCAGTTCTTC. V is TRBV7-6 and J is TRBJ2-1; 9 bases align to TRBD2. V trimming: 1 base; J trimming: 2 bases; junction bases outside the gene matches: 0. CDR1 is SGHVS and CDR2 is FNYEAQ in the germline V gene. The CDR3 spans 15 residues.

The rearrangement joins TRBV28 to TRBJ2-1, with 9 bases fitting TRBD1. Looked up from germline, CDR1 is MDHEN and CDR2 is SYDVKM. V was pared by 7 bases and J by 6 bases, with 7 bases of the junction left unmatched. The CDR3 is 14 residues long. The CDR3 DNA is TGTGCCAGCACCCTGGGGACAGGGAGCAATGAGCAGTTCTTC. As protein: CASTLGTGSNEQFF. The variable domain in full, completed from reference TRBV28 and TRBJ2-1, reads DVKVTQSSRYLVKRTGEKVFLECVQDMDHENMFWYRQDPGLGLRLIYFSYDVKMKEKGDIPEGYSVSREKKERFSLILESASTNQTSMYLCASTLGTGSNEQFFGPGTRLTVL.

The CDR3 coding sequence is TGTGCCAGCAGCTTAAACCGCGAGGAGCAGTACTTC. It translates to CASSLNREEQYF. The chain employs TRBV7-6 and TRBJ2-7, with no clear D. The CDR3 consists of 12 residues. Trimming stripped 2 bases from V and 7 bases from J, with 9 bases between. CDR1 SGHVS and CDR2 FNYEAQ come from the germline V gene.

In this sample, this clone turned up a few times. The rearrangement uses TRBV27 and TRBJ2-7; tentative D call: TRBD2 (6 bases). This CDR3 has 16 residues. V gave up 4 bases and J gave up 2 bases, with 18 bases separating them. Germline V CDR1 and CDR2: MNHEY, SMNVEV (reference sequence). The CDR3 is CASSSPRQGGTYEQYF. The CDR3 nucleotides read TGTGCCAGCAGTTCCCCCCGGCAGGGAGGAACCTACGAGCAGTACTTC.

This clone was detected only a few times. The genes are TRBV9 and TRBJ2-3; 7 bases are shared with TRBD2. The V gene end was trimmed by 3 bases and the J gene end by 1 base; junction bases not matched to a gene: 8. The length of the CDR3 is 16 residues. Per germline, CDR1 SGDLS and CDR2 YYNGEE. The DNA for the CDR3 is TGTGCCAGCAGCGAGTGGGCTAGCGGAGGCACAGATACGCAGTATTTT. Protein sequence: CASSEWASGGTDTQYF.

The chain couples TRBV2 to TRBJ2-1; weak D call: TRBD1 (6 bases). CDR3 length: 15 amino acids. Trimming took off 5 bases at V and 2 bases at J, with 13 bases between the two ends. Germline assignment: CDR1 SNHLY and CDR2 FYNNEI. CDR3 sequence (DNA): TGTGCCAGCAGTAATACAGGGAACACCTACAATGAGCAGTTCTTC. It yields the protein CASSNTGNTYNEQFF.

A remark on this clone: One end of the junction does not line up with germline, which may come from a read error. The chain has TRBV7-9 and TRBJ1-1; D is ambiguous. The germline gives CDR1 SEHNR, CDR2 FQNEAQ (reference sequence). This CDR3 region has 12 residues. CDR3 residues: CSSSFRNTEAFF. The CDR3 DNA is TGTTCCAGCAGCTTTCGGAACACTGAAGCTTTCTTT. Combining the CDR3 with reference TRBV7-9 and TRBJ1-1 gives the whole variable domain DTGVSQNPRHKITKRGQNVTFRCDPISEHNRLYWYRQTLGQGPEFLTYFQNEAQLEKSRLLSDRFSAERPKGSFSTLEIQRTEQGDSAMYLCSSSFRNTEAFFGQGTRLTVV.

V and J are TRBV12-5 and TRBJ1-1; 10 positions match TRBD1. The CDR3 totals 14 residues. V shed 4 bases and J 7 bases; nucleotides not matched to a gene: 6. CDR1 is LGHNT, CDR2 FRNRAP, per germline. CDR3 coding DNA: TGTGCTAGTGGTTCGGGACAGGGGCCAAGTGAAGCTTTCTTT. This codes for CASGSGQGPSEAFF. The variable domain in full, with the rest retrieved from reference TRBV12-5 and TRBJ1-1, is DARVTQTPRHKVTEMGQEVTMRCQPILGHNTVFWYRQTMMQGLELLAYFRNRAPLDDSGMPKDRFSAEMPDATLATLKIQPSEPRDSAVYFCASGSGQGPSEAFFGQGTRLTVV.

The chain employs TRBV5-8 and TRBJ1-5, with no clear D. V was shortened by 4 bases and J by 5 bases, with 16 bases between the two germline ends. The germline CDR1 and CDR2 sequences are SGHTS and YDEGEE. The CDR3 extends over 15 amino acids. CDR3 in amino acids: CASSMTLAGYQPQHF. CDR3 sequence (DNA): TGTGCCAGCAGCATGACACTGGCGGGCTATCAGCCCCAGCATTTT.

This clone appeared a single time. This sequence joins TRBV18 and TRBJ2-3, with 10 positions matching TRBD2. Germline V lookup: CDR1 KGHSH, CDR2 LQKENI. This CDR3 is built from 19 residues. V was clipped by 0 bases and J by 0 bases; unmatched bases: 9. The DNA for the CDR3 is TGTGCCAGCTCACCACCGGCTAGCGGGGGAAGCTCTAGCACAGATACGCAGTATTTT. Translation gives CASSPPASGGSSSTDTQYF.

The J gene is TRBJ1-4, the V gene TRBV4-3; no clear D gene. This CDR3 is 13 amino acids long. Germline values: CDR1 LGHNA, CDR2 YSLEER. Between the trimmed V and J ends, which lost 4 bases and 8 bases, there was a span of 11 bases. CDR3 amino acids: CASSLPGGEKLFF. The CDR3 nucleotides read TGCGCCAGCAGCCTCCCCGGAGGAGAAAAACTGTTTTTT.

The rearrangement joins TRBV5-1 to TRBJ2-1, with TRBD2 matching over 9 bases. V lost 3 bases and J lost 5; bases outside the gene matches: 9. Looked up from germline, CDR1 is SGHRS and CDR2 is YFSETQ. The CDR3 sequence is 16 residues long. The CDR3 region has the DNA TGCGCCAGCAGCTCCTGGGCTAGCGGGAACCACAATGAGCAGTTCTTC. Translation gives CASSSWASGNHNEQFF.

The chain is built from TRBV30 and TRBJ2-2; 8 bases match TRBD1. The V gene end was trimmed by 5 bases and the J gene end by 5 bases; junction bases not matched to a gene: 7. Germline V gives CDR1 GTSNPN, CDR2 SVGIG (reference sequence). This CDR3 comprises 14 residues. CDR3 amino acids: CAWRRTGNTGELFF. The CDR3, as DNA: TGTGCCTGGCGGAGGACAGGGAATACCGGGGAGCTGTTTTTT.

The chain links TRBV7-6 to TRBJ2-7; D possibly corresponds to TRBD2 (7 bases). The CDR3 spans 16 residues. Germline V CDR1 and CDR2: SGHVS, FNYEAQ. Between the trimmed V and J ends, which lost 8 bases and 3 bases, there was a span of 23 bases. The CDR3 DNA is TGTGCCAGCGCCCCGGGACAAGGGGGGGGACTCTACGAGCAGTACTTC. Protein: CASAPGQGGGLYEQYF.

In this sample, this clone turned up a few times. The V call is TRBV4-2, the J call TRBJ2-7; D is possibly TRBD2 (6 bases). Trimming removed 1 base at V and 5 bases at J, with 9 bases between. There are 13 residues in the CDR3. Germline lookup yields CDR1 LGHNA and CDR2 YNFKEQ. CDR3 nucleotide sequence: TGTGCCAGCAGCCAAGTGCGGAGGGACGAGCAGTACTTC. Translating it yields CASSQVRRDEQYF.

The chain recombines TRBV18 with TRBJ1-6; 7 nucleotides match TRBD1. This CDR3 is built from 14 residues. The J segment lost 7 bases and the V segment lost 5 bases, leaving 5 bases of the junction unmatched. Germline V CDR1 and CDR2: KGHSH, LQKENI. CDR3 coding DNA: TGTGCCAGCTCAGCAATGGACAGGAATTCACCCCTCCACTTT. It yields the protein CASSAMDRNSPLHF.

This clone was seen a handful of times. The chain employs TRBV6-1 and TRBJ2-5; D is uncertain. The CDR3 has 11 amino acids. CDR1 is MNHNS and CDR2 is SASEGT in the germline V gene. Between the trimmed V and J ends, which lost 5 bases and 3 bases, there was a span of 4 bases. The DNA for the CDR3 is TGTGCCAGCAGTCCCAAAGAGACCCAGTACTTC. This sequence encodes CASSPKETQYF.

This rearrangement joins TRBV28 to TRBJ2-1; 13 bases line up with TRBD2. V was pared by 7 bases and J by 5 bases, with 17 bases of the junction left unmatched. Germline loops: CDR1 MDHEN, CDR2 SYDVKM. There are 19 residues in the CDR3. In DNA, the CDR3 is TGTGCCAGCACCAAAACCGGACTAGCGGGAGAGGGACGCGACAATGAGCAGTTCTTC. It translates to CASTKTGLAGEGRDNEQFF.

V and J are TRBV2 and TRBJ2-3; 7 bases line up with TRBD2. The V gene's germline CDR1 is SNHLY and CDR2 FYNNEI. The junction had 5 bases not matched to a gene; V was cut back by 11 bases and J by 0 bases. The CDR3 totals 13 residues. In DNA form, the CDR3 reads TGTGCCCTCCCCGGGGGGAGCACAGATACGCAGTATTTT. It translates to CALPGGSTDTQYF.

The chain has TRBV7-9 and TRBJ1-5; D not resolved. Germline V lookup: CDR1 SEHNR, CDR2 FQNEAQ (reference sequence). The CDR3 extends over 15 amino acids. V was clipped by 5 bases and J by 5 bases, with 16 bases between them. In DNA form, the CDR3 reads TGTGCCAGCAGCCAAGATACTTGGGAGGATCAGCCCCAGCATTTT. It specifies CASSQDTWEDQPQHF.

The V and J genes are TRBV7-2 and TRBJ1-5; D may be TRBD1 (6 bases). The length of the CDR3 is 13 residues. Germline V lookup: CDR1 SGHTA, CDR2 FQGNSA. V was pared by 10 bases and J by 6 bases, with 16 bases between. The CDR3 loop reads CATRGGLGQPQHF. Written as DNA, the CDR3 is TGTGCCACGAGGGGGGGATTGGGTCAGCCCCAGCATTTT.

The V gene is TRBV11-1, the J gene TRBJ1-2, with 8 bases fitting TRBD1. The CDR3 is 15 residues long. V dropped 5 bases and J dropped 5; count of bases not matched to a gene: 10. Germline V gene sequence: CDR1 SGHAT, CDR2 FQDESV (reference sequence). CDR3 bases: TGTGCCAGCAGCCCAGGGGGGACAGGACAATATGGCTACACCTTC. It encodes CASSPGGTGQYGYTF.

The CDR3 coding sequence is TGTGCCAGCAGGGATACAGGGTTACCCCTCCACTTT. This sequence encodes CASRDTGLPLHF. The chain joins TRBV2 to TRBJ1-6, with D perhaps TRBD1 (6 bases). CDR1 is SNHLY, CDR2 FYNNEI, per germline. The CDR3 has 12 amino acids. V gave up 6 bases and J gave up 12 bases, with 12 bases separating them.